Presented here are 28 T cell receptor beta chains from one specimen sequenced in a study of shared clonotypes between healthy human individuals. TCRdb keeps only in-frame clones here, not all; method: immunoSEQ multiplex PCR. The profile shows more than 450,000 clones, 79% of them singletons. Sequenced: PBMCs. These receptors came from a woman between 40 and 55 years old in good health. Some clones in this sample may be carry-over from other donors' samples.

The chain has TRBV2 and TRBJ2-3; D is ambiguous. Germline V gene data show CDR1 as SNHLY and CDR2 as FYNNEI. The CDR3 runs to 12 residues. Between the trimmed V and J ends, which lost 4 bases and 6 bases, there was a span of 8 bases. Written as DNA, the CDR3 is TGTGCCAGCAGTGTCTATGGGGATACGCAGTATTTT. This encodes CASSVYGDTQYF. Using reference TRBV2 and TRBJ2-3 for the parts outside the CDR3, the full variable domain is EPEVTQTPSHQVTQMGQEVILRCVPISNHLYFYWYRQILGQKVEFLVSFYNNEISEKSEIFDDQFSVERPDGSNFTLKIRSTKLEDSAMYFCASSVYGDTQYFGPGTRLTVL.

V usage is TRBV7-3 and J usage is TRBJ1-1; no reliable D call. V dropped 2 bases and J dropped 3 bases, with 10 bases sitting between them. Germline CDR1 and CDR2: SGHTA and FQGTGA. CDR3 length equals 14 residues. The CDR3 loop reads CASSLAGSHTEAFF. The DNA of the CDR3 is TGTGCCAGCAGCTTAGCGGGCAGCCACACTGAAGCTTTCTTT.

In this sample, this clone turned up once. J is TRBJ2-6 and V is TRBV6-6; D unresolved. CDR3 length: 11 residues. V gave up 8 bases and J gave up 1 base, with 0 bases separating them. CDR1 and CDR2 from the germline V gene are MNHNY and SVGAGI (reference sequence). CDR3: CASSGANVLTF. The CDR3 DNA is TGTGCCAGCTCTGGGGCCAACGTCCTGACTTTC.

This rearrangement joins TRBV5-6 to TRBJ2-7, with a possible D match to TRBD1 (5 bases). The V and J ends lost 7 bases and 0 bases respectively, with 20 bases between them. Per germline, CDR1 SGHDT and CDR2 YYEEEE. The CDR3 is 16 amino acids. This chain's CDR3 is CASQYRARQSSYEQYF. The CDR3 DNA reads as TGTGCCAGCCAGTACCGGGCGAGACAGAGCTCCTACGAGCAGTACTTC.

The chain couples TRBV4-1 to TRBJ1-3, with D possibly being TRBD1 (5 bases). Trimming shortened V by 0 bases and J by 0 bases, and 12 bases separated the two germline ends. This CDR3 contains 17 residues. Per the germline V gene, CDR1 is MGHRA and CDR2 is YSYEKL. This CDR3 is CASSQERGSGSGNTIYF. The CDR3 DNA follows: TGCGCCAGCAGCCAAGAAAGGGGTTCGGGCTCTGGAAACACCATATATTTT.

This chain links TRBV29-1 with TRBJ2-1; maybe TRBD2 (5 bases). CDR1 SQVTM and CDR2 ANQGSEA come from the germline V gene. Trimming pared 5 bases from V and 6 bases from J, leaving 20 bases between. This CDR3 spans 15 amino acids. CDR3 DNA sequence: TGCAGCGTTTCCCGGGGATCGGTAATAGGCAATGAGCAGTTCTTC. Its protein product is CSVSRGSVIGNEQFF.

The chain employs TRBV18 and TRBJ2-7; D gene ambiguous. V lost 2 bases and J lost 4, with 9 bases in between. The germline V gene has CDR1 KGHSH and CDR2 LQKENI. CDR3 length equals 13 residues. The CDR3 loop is CASSPIASYEQYF. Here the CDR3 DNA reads TGTGCCAGCTCACCAATCGCTAGTTACGAGCAGTACTTC.

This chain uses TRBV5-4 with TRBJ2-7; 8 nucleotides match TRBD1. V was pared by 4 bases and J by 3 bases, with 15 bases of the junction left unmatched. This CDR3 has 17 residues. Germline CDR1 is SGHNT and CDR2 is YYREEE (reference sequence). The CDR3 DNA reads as TGTGCCAGCAGCAAATTCCGGGCCGCAGGGGGCAACTACGAGCAGTACTTC. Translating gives CASSKFRAAGGNYEQYF.

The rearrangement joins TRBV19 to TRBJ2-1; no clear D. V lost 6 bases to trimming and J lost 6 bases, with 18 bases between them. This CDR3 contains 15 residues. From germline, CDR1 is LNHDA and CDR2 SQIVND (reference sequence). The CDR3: CASSESLGFINEQFF. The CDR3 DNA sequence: TGTGCCAGTAGCGAGTCCCTCGGGTTTATCAATGAGCAGTTCTTC.

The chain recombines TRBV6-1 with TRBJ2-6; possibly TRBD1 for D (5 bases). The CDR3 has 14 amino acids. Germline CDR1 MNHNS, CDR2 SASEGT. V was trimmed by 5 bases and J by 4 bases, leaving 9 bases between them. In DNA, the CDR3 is TGTGCCAGCAGTAGCAGGGCCGGGGCCAACGTCCTGACTTTC. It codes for CASSSRAGANVLTF.

The CDR3 bases are TGCAGCGTTGAAACTAGCGGGAGCTATACGCAGTATTTT. Translated: CSVETSGSYTQYF. The V gene is TRBV29-1, the J gene TRBJ2-3, with 11 nucleotides matching TRBD2. The J segment lost 7 bases and the V segment lost 2 bases, leaving 2 bases of the junction unmatched. Germline V lookup: CDR1 SQVTM, CDR2 ANQGSEA. This CDR3 spans 13 amino acids.

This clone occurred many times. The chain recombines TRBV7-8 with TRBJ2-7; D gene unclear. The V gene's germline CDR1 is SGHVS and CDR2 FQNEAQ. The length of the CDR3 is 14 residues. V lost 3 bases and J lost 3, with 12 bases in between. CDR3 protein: CASSFSGLSYEQYF. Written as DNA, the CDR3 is TGTGCCAGCAGCTTTTCGGGCCTAAGCTACGAGCAGTACTTC.

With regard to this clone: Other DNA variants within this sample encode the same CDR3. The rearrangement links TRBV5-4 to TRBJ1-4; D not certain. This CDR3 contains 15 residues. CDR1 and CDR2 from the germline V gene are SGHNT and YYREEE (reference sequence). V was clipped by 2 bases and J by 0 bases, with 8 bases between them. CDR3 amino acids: CASSLGGATNEKLFF. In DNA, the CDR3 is TGTGCCAGCAGCTTAGGTGGAGCAACTAATGAAAAACTGTTTTTT.

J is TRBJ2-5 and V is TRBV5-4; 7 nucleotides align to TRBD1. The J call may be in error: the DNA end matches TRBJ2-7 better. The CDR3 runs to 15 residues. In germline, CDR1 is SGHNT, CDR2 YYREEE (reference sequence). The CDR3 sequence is CASSPSDRYSYEQYF. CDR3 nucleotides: TGTGCCAGCAGCCCCTCGGACAGGTACTCCTACGAGCAGTACTTC.

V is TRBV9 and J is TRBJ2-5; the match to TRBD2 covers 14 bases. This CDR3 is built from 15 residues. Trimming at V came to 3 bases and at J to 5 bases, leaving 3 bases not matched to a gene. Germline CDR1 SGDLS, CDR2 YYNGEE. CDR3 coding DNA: TGTGCCAGCAGCGGGGGACTAGCGGGAGACGAGACCCAGTACTTC. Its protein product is CASSGGLAGDETQYF.

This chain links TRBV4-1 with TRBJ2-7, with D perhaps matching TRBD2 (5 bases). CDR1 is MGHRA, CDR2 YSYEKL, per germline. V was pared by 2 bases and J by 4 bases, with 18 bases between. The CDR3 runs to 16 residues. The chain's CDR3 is CASSQLFTSTGYEQYF. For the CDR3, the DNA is TGCGCCAGCAGCCAACTATTTACTAGTACGGGATACGAGCAGTACTTC.

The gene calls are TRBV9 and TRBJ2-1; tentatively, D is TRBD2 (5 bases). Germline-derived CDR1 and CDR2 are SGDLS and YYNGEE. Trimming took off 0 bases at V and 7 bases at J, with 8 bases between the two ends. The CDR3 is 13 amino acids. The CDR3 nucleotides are TGTGCCAGCAGCGTAGCGGGAATGAATGAGCAGTTCTTC. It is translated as CASSVAGMNEQFF. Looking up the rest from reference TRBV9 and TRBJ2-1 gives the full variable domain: DSGVTQTPKHLITATGQRVTLRCSPRSGDLSVYWYQQSLDQGLQFLIQYYNGEERAKGNILERFSAQQFPDLHSELNLSSLELGDSALYFCASSVAGMNEQFFGPGTRLTVL.

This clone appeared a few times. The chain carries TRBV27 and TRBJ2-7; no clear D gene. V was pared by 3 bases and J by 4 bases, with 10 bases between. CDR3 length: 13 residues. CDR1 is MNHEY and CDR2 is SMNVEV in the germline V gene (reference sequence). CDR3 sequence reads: CASSFRKGYEQYF. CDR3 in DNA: TGTGCCAGCAGTTTCCGAAAGGGTTACGAGCAGTACTTC.

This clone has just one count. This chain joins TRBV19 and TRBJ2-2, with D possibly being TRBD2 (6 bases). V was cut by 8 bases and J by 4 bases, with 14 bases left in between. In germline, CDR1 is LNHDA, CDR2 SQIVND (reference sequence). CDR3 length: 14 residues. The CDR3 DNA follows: TGTGCCAGTCACCCCGGGAGCGGCACCGGGGAGCTGTTTTTT. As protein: CASHPGSGTGELFF.

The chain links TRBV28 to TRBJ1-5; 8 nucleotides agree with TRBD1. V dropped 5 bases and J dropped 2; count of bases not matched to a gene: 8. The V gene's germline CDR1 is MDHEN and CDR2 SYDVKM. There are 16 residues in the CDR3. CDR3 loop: CASSNLQGVGNQPQHF. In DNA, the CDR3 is TGTGCCAGCAGTAACCTACAGGGGGTGGGCAATCAGCCCCAGCATTTT.

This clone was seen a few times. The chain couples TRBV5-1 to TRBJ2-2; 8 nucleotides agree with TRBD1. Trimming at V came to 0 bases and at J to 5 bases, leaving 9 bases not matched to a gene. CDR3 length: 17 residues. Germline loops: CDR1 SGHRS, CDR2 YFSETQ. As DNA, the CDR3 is TGCGCCAGCAGCTTGGGGCTCCAGGGGGCGTGGACCGGGGAGCTGTTTTTT. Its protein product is CASSLGLQGAWTGELFF.

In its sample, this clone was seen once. In DNA, the CDR3 is TGTGCCAGCAGCCCACAAGAGACCCAGTACTTC. Protein: CASSPQETQYF. The chain combines TRBV11-2 with TRBJ2-5, with unresolved D. The V end was cut by 5 bases, the J end by 2 bases, with 3 bases between. CDR1 SGHAT and CDR2 FQNNGV come from the germline V gene. This CDR3 spans 11 amino acids. Full variable domain (rest looked up from reference TRBV11-2 and TRBJ2-5): EAGVAQSPRYKIIEKRQSVAFWCNPISGHATLYWYQQILGQGPKLLIQFQNNGVVDDSQLPKDRFSAERLKGVDSTLKIQPAKLEDSAVYLCASSPQETQYFGPGTRLLVL.

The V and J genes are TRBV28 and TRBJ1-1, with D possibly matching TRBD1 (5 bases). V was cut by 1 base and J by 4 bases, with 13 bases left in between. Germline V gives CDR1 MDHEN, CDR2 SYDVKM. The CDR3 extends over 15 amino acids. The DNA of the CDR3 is TGTGCCAGCAGTTTATCTGGGGGGGATCCCACTGAAGCTTTCTTT. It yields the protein CASSLSGGDPTEAFF. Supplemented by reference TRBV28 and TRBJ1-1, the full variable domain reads DVKVTQSSRYLVKRTGEKVFLECVQDMDHENMFWYRQDPGLGLRLIYFSYDVKMKEKGDIPEGYSVSREKKERFSLILESASTNQTSMYLCASSLSGGDPTEAFFGQGTRLTVV.

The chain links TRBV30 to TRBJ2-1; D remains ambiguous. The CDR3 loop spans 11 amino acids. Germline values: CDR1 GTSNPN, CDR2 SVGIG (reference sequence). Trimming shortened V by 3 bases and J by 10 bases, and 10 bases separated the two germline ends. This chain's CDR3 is CAWRDVGEQFF. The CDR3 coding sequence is TGTGCCTGGAGAGATGTAGGCGAGCAGTTCTTC.

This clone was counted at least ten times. The CDR3, as DNA: TGTGCCAGTAAGTCAGGGCAAGTCACCGGGGAGCTGTTTTTT. Translated: CASKSGQVTGELFF. The chain uses TRBV19 and TRBJ2-2; tentatively, D is TRBD1 (5 bases). Trimming cost V 7 bases and J 4 bases, with 13 bases left between them. Germline loops: CDR1 LNHDA, CDR2 SQIVND (reference sequence). This CDR3 is 14 amino acids long.

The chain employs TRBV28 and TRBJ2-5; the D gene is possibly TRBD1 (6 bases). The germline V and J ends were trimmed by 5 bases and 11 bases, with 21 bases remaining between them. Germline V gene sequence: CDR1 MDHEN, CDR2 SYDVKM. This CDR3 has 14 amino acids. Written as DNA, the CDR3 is TGTGCCAGCAGTCCTCCCGGGACATCGATCCAGCAGTACTTC. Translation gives CASSPPGTSIQQYF.

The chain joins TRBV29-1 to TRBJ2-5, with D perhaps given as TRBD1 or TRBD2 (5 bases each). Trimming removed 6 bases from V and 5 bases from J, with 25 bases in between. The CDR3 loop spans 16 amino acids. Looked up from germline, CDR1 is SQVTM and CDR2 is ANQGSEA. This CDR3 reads CSVYSGPGRVGETQYF. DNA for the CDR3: TGCAGCGTCTATTCTGGACCGGGGCGAGTCGGTGAGACCCAGTACTTC.

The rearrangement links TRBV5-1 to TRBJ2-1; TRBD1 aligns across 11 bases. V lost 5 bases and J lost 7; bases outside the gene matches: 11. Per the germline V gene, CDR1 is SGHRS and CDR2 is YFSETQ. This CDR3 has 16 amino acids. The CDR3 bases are TGCGCCAGCAGGGATCGGACAGGGGGCGCTGGGAATGAGCAGTTCTTC. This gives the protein CASRDRTGGAGNEQFF.